This T cell receptor (beta chain) was found in a study of tumor-infiltrating lymphocytes in primary liver carcinoma. TCR beta cDNA came from roughly 0.45 ug total RNA, primed with a constant-region primer. Three nested multiplex PCR rounds, a slightly modified ARM-PCR, produced the libraries for TCR beta. Primers for the first two PCR rounds were TRBV1-TRBV30 forward primers and a C-beta reverse primer (about 11 cycles per round). One entry per CDR3 protein results from TCRdb running MiXCR on the multiplex PCR reads. The data contain more than 100,000 distinct CDR3 sequences, roughly 69% of them seen just once; the ten biggest clones take up approximately 9.7%. Germline-derived CDR1 and CDR2 are SNHLY and FYNNEI. The CDR3 has 14 amino acids. V lost 8 bases and J 5 bases, leaving 18 bases between the germline ends. Joint extraction of RNA and DNA used roughly 18-34 mg of bulk tissue that was unsorted.

The gene calls are TRBV2 and TRBJ2-5, with D possibly being TRBD2 (5 bases). The sequencing sample was made of liver tumor tissue from sampling region 1. Stated subset: tumor region T1, superior pole. This sequence originates from an older woman with primary liver carcinoma and hepatitis B virus infection. The DNA of the CDR3 is TGTGCCAGCGCCCTCGGGGAGATGGCGGAGACCCAGTACTTC. Translation gives CASALGEMAETQYF.